This T cell receptor beta chain originates from a study of blood T cell repertoires in COVID-19. Turning to the study itself: Samples of COVID-19 (acute and convalescent) were obtained from the United States, Italy and Spain. From T cells, B-cell-depleted T cells, or PBMCs came the material, which was cDNA or gDNA.

Germline assignment: CDR1 SGHRS and CDR2 YFSETQ. This CDR3 has 17 amino acids. V lost 0 bases and J lost 2, with 18 bases in between. Under the authors' procedure: The assay estimated nucleated cells by amplifying reference gene primers. TCRdb keeps only in-frame clones here, not all; method: immunoSEQ multiplex PCR. D and trimming come from the DNA, and the V and J calls and clone size come from that table. The sample carries hundreds of thousands of clones, approximately 87% recorded once. Only a few counts were recorded for this clone. The V call is TRBV5-1, the J call TRBJ2-7; D call uncertain. The source material was peripheral blood. The clonotype was recovered from a middle-aged woman who had recovered from COVID-19. CDR3 DNA: TGCGCCAGCAGCTTGGCCAGCTCGGCAGGCATCCCCTACGAGCAGTACTTC. It translates to CASSLASSAGIPYEQYF. The full variable domain, its missing parts supplied by reference TRBV5-1 and TRBJ2-7, is KAGVTQTPRYLIKTRGQQVTLSCSPISGHRSVSWYQQTPGQGLQFLFEYFSETQRNKGNFPGRFSGRQFSNSRSEMNVSTLELGDSALYLCASSLASSAGIPYEQYFGPGTRLTVT.